Each of the 23 T cell receptor beta chains below was sequenced from the same sample in a study of T-cell reconstitution after alpha-beta-depleted transplantation in children. It was with unique molecular identifiers that the TCRbeta library was prepared. From the PCR reads, TCRdb called clonotypes with MiXCR, one entry per CDR3 protein. The profile shows about 460,000 distinct CDR3 sequences, about 10% of them singletons. The sequences come from PBMCs, collected before TCRalphabeta/CD19-depleted stem cell transplant. All receptors derive from a child aged 2-15 years with inherited bone marrow failure, due to receive a stem cell transplant.

This clonotype was detected ten times or more. The chain recombines TRBV25-1 with TRBJ2-5, with TRBD1 as a possible D gene (7 bases). This CDR3 comprises 15 residues. Trimming pared 7 bases from V and 5 bases from J, leaving 20 bases between. Per the germline V gene, CDR1 is MGHDK and CDR2 is SYGVNS. The CDR3 spells CASTRRAQGGETQYF. CDR3 nucleotide sequence: TGTGCCAGCACCCGCCGAGCGCAGGGGGGCGAGACCCAGTACTTC.

The chain combines TRBV15 with TRBJ2-5, with D unresolved. The CDR3 loop spans 14 amino acids. The V end was cut by 1 base, the J end by 5 bases, with 11 bases between. Germline CDR1 is LNHNV and CDR2 is YYDKDF (reference sequence). The CDR3 is CATSRAILEETQYF. The CDR3 bases are TGTGCCACCAGCAGAGCCATTCTTGAGGAGACCCAGTACTTC.

This clonotype was seen repeatedly, ten times or more. CDR3 nucleotide sequence: TGTGCCAGCAGTTTCAGGGCGGGAGTAGCCCCAAACAATGAGCAGTTCTTC. Translated, it gives CASSFRAGVAPNNEQFF. The rearrangement uses TRBV27 and TRBJ2-1; 7 nucleotides match TRBD2. CDR1 and CDR2 (germline): MNHEY, SMNVEV (reference sequence). J lost 5 bases, V lost 3 bases, and 13 bases had no gene match. The CDR3 sequence is 17 residues long.

This clonotype was recorded a few times. The chain uses TRBV19 and TRBJ1-2, with 7 bases fitting TRBD1. Trimming at V came to 10 bases and at J to 7 bases, leaving 6 bases not matched to a gene. The V gene's germline CDR1 is LNHDA and CDR2 SQIVND (reference sequence). This CDR3 is 11 amino acids long. The CDR3 here is CATGDRAGYTF. CDR3 coding DNA: TGTGCCACGGGAGACAGGGCTGGCTACACCTTC.

In its sample, this clonotype was seen a few times. The chain joins TRBV18 to TRBJ2-5; D not certain. The germline V gene encodes CDR1 KGHSH and CDR2 LQKENI. Trimming stripped 2 bases from V and 2 bases from J, with 12 bases between. The CDR3 sequence is 15 residues long. The CDR3 DNA sequence: TGTGCCAGCTCACCATCTACCACTCTTCAAGAGACCCAGTACTTC. Its translation is CASSPSTTLQETQYF.

This chain uses TRBV7-9 with TRBJ2-5; TRBD2 agrees at 7 bases. V lost 5 bases to trimming and J lost 3 bases; unmatched junction nucleotides: 3. Germline V CDR1 and CDR2: SEHNR, FQNEAQ (reference sequence). The CDR3 totals 13 residues. The CDR3 region is CASSPTSEETQYF. CDR3 DNA: TGTGCCAGCAGCCCTACTAGCGAAGAGACCCAGTACTTC.

Many counts were recorded for this clonotype. J is TRBJ2-2 and V is TRBV7-6; TRBD2 is a possible D gene (6 bases). Trimming shortened V by 1 base and J by 6 bases, and 12 bases separated the two germline ends. Germline CDR1 reads SGHVS; CDR2 reads FNYEAQ. CDR3 length: 15 amino acids. The CDR3 bases are TGTGCCAGCAGCTTAGGGCCTAGCGTTGCCGGGGAGCTGTTTTTT. The encoded protein is CASSLGPSVAGELFF.

V usage is TRBV5-1 and J usage is TRBJ2-5; TRBD1 matches at 9 bases. Per germline, CDR1 SGHRS and CDR2 YFSETQ. The CDR3 is 17 residues long. V gave up 4 bases and J gave up 4 bases; unmatched junction bases: 14. The CDR3 region is CASSVEPGQGWGETQYF. CDR3 nucleotides: TGCGCCAGCAGCGTGGAACCAGGACAGGGGTGGGGAGAGACCCAGTACTTC.

This clonotype has a count of ten or more. The rearrangement joins TRBV12-3 or TRBV12-4 to TRBJ1-5, with D perhaps matching TRBD1 (6 bases). The V gene lost 5 bases and the J gene lost 7 bases, with 15 bases spanning the gap. The CDR3 consists of 14 residues. The CDR3 is CASSTTGPFQPQHF. The CDR3 DNA follows: TGTGCCAGCAGTACTACAGGGCCCTTCCAGCCCCAGCATTTT.

This clonotype has at least ten counts. The V gene is TRBV4-1, the J gene TRBJ1-4; unclear D gene. This CDR3 has 16 amino acids. V gave up 1 base and J gave up 8 bases, with 17 bases separating them. The germline gives CDR1 MGHRA, CDR2 YSYEKL. The CDR3 DNA reads as TGCGCCAGCAGCCAAGCCCAGACCAGGTCGCGAGAAAAACTGTTTTTT. Translated, it gives CASSQAQTRSREKLFF.

This clonotype was counted many times. The chain combines TRBV4-3 with TRBJ2-5, with D tentatively TRBD1 (6 bases). The V gene's germline CDR1 is LGHNA and CDR2 YSLEER. The CDR3 runs to 15 residues. V was shortened by 1 base and J by 0 bases, with 9 bases between the two germline ends. The CDR3 DNA reads TGCGCCAGCAGCCAAGGTACAGGGTACCAAGAGACCCAGTACTTC. It specifies CASSQGTGYQETQYF.

This clonotype appeared many times. The chain recombines TRBV28 with TRBJ2-7; the D gene is possibly TRBD1 (6 bases). Germline CDR1 is MDHEN and CDR2 is SYDVKM. V was trimmed by 2 bases and J by 4 bases, leaving 12 bases between them. The CDR3 is made up of 14 amino acids. CDR3 region: CASSLVGHNYEQYF. The DNA for the CDR3 is TGTGCCAGCAGTTTAGTGGGACACAATTACGAGCAGTACTTC.

This clonotype was detected ten times or more. The chain links TRBV14 to TRBJ2-5, with TRBD2 as a possible D gene (6 bases). CDR3 length: 14 amino acids. V lost 4 bases, J lost 5 bases, and 14 bases lay in between. Germline V gene data show CDR1 as SGHDN and CDR2 as FVKESK. DNA for the CDR3: TGTGCCAGCAGCCCCCGGAGGGGACGGGAGACCCAGTACTTC. Amino acids: CASSPRRGRETQYF.

The sample holds many counts of this clonotype. The chain has TRBV7-8 and TRBJ2-1, with D maybe TRBD2 (6 bases). Trimming pared 3 bases from V and 1 base from J, leaving 13 bases between. Germline values: CDR1 SGHVS, CDR2 FQNEAQ. This CDR3 is built from 16 residues. The CDR3 bases are TGTGCCAGCAGCTTTTGGCGGGACCGTTCCTACAATGAGCAGTTCTTC. Its translation: CASSFWRDRSYNEQFF.

This clonotype appeared many times. The V gene is TRBV12-3 or TRBV12-4, the J gene TRBJ1-5; D is possibly TRBD1 (6 bases). CDR3 length: 15 residues. Trimming took 1 base from V and 7 from J, leaving 14 bases between them. CDR3 nucleotide sequence: TGTGCCAGCAGTTTAGTGGGGGGGGCGAGGCAGCCCCAGCATTTT. Translated: CASSLVGGARQPQHF.

This clonotype was detected ten times or more. The chain employs TRBV29-1 and TRBJ2-1; possibly TRBD2 for D (6 bases). Trimming pared 7 bases from V and 4 bases from J, leaving 14 bases between. This CDR3 is 13 amino acids long. Looked up from germline, CDR1 is SQVTM and CDR2 is ANQGSEA. Here the CDR3 reads CSDRREAYNEQFF. The CDR3 DNA is TGCAGCGACCGGAGGGAGGCGTACAATGAGCAGTTCTTC.

The chain combines TRBV20-1 with TRBJ2-1, with 12 bases fitting TRBD2. The CDR3 runs 18 residues. Germline V lookup: CDR1 DFQATT, CDR2 SNEGSKA (reference sequence). Germline trimming cut 1 base from V and 1 base from J; bases unmatched to any gene: 8. The CDR3 sequence is CSARALHGLAGSYNEQFF. The CDR3 DNA sequence: TGCAGTGCTAGAGCCCTTCACGGACTAGCGGGATCCTACAATGAGCAGTTCTTC.

This clonotype appeared many times. V usage is TRBV12-3 or TRBV12-4 and J usage is TRBJ1-1, with 7 bases that match TRBD1. Germline trimming cut 6 bases from V and 0 bases from J; bases unmatched to any gene: 10. CDR3 size: 16 residues. CDR3 nucleotides: TGTGCCAGCAGCTTGGGACAGTTCGGGGTGAACACTGAAGCTTTCTTT. This sequence encodes CASSLGQFGVNTEAFF.

This clonotype was detected ten times or more. V and J are TRBV6-2 or TRBV6-3 and TRBJ1-1, with D perhaps TRBD1 (5 bases). CDR3 length equals 13 residues. V was shortened by 6 bases and J by 4 bases, with 12 bases between the two germline ends. The V gene's germline CDR1 is MNHEY and CDR2 SVGEGT. CDR3 sequence: CASSDPGGTEAFF. The CDR3 DNA is TGTGCCAGCAGCGACCCCGGGGGCACTGAAGCTTTCTTT.

This clonotype was observed at least ten times. CDR3: CASSLSQRFSAEQYF. The CDR3 nucleotides read TGTGCCAGCAGCCTATCACAGCGTTTTTCGGCCGAGCAGTACTTC. J is TRBJ2-7 and V is TRBV5-5; D gene uncertain. The CDR3 runs 15 residues. V was trimmed by 4 bases and J by 6 bases, leaving 20 bases between them. Per the germline V gene, CDR1 is SGHKS and CDR2 is YYEKEE (reference sequence).

This clonotype was detected many times. The chain's CDR3 is CASSQVAGGSGETQYF. As DNA, the CDR3 is TGCGCCAGCAGCCAAGTAGCGGGAGGATCGGGAGAGACCCAGTACTTC. The chain is built from TRBV4-1 and TRBJ2-5; 10 positions match TRBD2. CDR3 length: 16 residues. After removal of 1 base from V and 4 bases from J, the junction contained 6 bases not matched to a gene. CDR1 is MGHRA and CDR2 is YSYEKL in the germline V gene.

This sequence joins TRBV5-1 and TRBJ2-7, with 8 bases matching TRBD2. Germline CDR1 reads SGHRS; CDR2 reads YFSETQ. V shed 0 bases, J shed 2 bases, and the junction held 7 bases outside the gene matches. This CDR3 comprises 16 residues. CDR3 DNA: TGCGCCAGCAGCTTGGCCAGCGGGGGCCGTGCCTACGAGCAGTACTTC. Translated: CASSLASGGRAYEQYF.

This clonotype has ten or more counts. The chain links TRBV7-9 to TRBJ2-5; 7 nucleotides line up with TRBD1. Germline V gene sequence: CDR1 SEHNR, CDR2 FQNEAQ (reference sequence). The V segment lost 8 bases and the J segment 3 bases; nucleotides outside the gene matches: 15. This CDR3 contains 16 residues. The DNA for the CDR3 is TGTGCCAGCGAAAAGGGACAGCTAAGACCGAAAGAGACCCAGTACTTC. Residues: CASEKGQLRPKETQYF.